The clone carrying this T cell receptor (beta chain) was found many times. The junction shows a germline mismatch at one end, possibly a read error. This sample was included in a study of Graves' ophthalmopathy and Graves' hyperthyroidism. CDR3 size: 15 residues. Germline values: CDR1 SGDLS, CDR2 YYNGEE. Beta-chain TCR CDR3 regions were amplified from RNA transcripts. HTBI primers served in a first-round RT-PCR, which a second-round multiplex PCR followed. TCRdb used MiXCR to reprocess the multiplex PCR reads, holding one entry per CDR3 protein. This sample has 300,000 to 400,000 distinct CDR3 sequences, with roughly 17% found just once.

This sequence originates from an adult man with Graves' ophthalmopathy. The sample consisted of peripheral blood. V gene TRBV9 combines with J gene TRBJ2-6; the D gene could be TRBD1 or TRBD2 (5 bases each). The CDR3 loop reads CASSVPGPGGNVLTF. CDR3 sequence (DNA): TGTGCCAGCAGCGTCCCGGGCCCTGGGGGCAACGTCCTGACTTTC.